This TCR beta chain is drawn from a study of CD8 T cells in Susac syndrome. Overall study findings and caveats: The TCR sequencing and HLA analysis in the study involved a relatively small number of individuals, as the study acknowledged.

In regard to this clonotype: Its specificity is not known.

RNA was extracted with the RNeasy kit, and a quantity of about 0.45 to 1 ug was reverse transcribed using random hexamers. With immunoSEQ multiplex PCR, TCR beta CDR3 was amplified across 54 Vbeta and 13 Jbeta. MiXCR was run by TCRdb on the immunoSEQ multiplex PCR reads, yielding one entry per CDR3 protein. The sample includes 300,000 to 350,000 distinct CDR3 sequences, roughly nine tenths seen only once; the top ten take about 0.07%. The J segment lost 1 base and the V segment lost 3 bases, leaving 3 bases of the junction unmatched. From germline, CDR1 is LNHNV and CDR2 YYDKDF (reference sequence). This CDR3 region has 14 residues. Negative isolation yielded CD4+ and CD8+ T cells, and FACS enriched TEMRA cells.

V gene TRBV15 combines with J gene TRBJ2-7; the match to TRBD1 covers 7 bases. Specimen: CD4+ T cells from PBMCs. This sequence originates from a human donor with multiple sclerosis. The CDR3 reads CATSRGDRSYEQYF. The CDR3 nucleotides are TGTGCCACCAGCAGGGGGGACAGATCCTACGAGCAGTACTTC.